The sequence of this TCR beta chain was determined in a study of human T cells and chemical hapten exposure. Overall study: Enrolled patients were predominantly female and had alopecia areata, totalis or universalis. Study results and caveats: The study found that PT1 expanded TCR counts correlated positively with patch test score. In comparison with controls, expanded TCRs gave rise to a significantly larger number of large CDR3 similarity clusters.

A note on this clonotype: No antigen is known for it.

Specified time point: pre-sensitization, week 0. Treatment defined: therapeutic diphenylcyclopropenone sensitization with weekly scalp DPC. Patients had alopecia, were aged 18 to 70, and were not pregnant. Germline values: CDR1 SGDLS, CDR2 YYNGEE. The V gene lost 4 bases and the J gene lost 4 bases, with 14 bases spanning the gap. The CDR3 has 14 amino acids. TCRdb redid the calling of the RACE reads with MiXCR, one entry per CDR3 protein. The data show a few hundred thousand distinct CDR3 sequences, with 7.5% to 9% seen just once and roughly 1.2% held by the top ten. This sequence was found in a man aged 18-30 years with alopecia areata. Some clones in this sample may be carry-over from other donors' samples. V gene TRBV9 combines with J gene TRBJ1-2, with D possibly TRBD1 on 6 matching bases. Specimen: whole blood, collected in connection with sensitization to the hapten diphenylcyclopropenone (DPC). CDR3 amino acids: CASSPGGPGYGYTF. As DNA, the CDR3 is TGTGCCAGCAGCCCGGGGGGGCCGGGCTATGGCTACACCTTC.